The 23 T cell receptor beta chains reported below all come from one sample, sequenced in a study of blood T cell repertoires in COVID-19. Here immunoSEQ multiplex PCR was the method, and the copy in TCRdb shows in-frame clones only, minus some. The sample carries 250,000 to 350,000 clones, roughly 88% recorded once. The sequencing input was peripheral blood. These receptors originate from a human donor with COVID-19, enrolled during active disease. The donor label of this sample is uncertain.

This chain connects TRBV6-6 to TRBJ1-1; maybe TRBD1 (5 bases). The V and J ends lost 7 bases and 10 bases respectively, with 19 bases between them. The CDR3 runs to 13 residues. Per germline, CDR1 MNHNY and CDR2 SVGAGI (reference sequence). This chain's CDR3 is CASTPPDLGGAFF. CDR3 DNA: TGTGCCAGCACCCCACCCGATTTGGGGGGAGCTTTCTTT.

The chain carries TRBV18 and TRBJ2-7; TRBD2 might be the D (6 bases). The CDR3 is 14 residues long. Germline V CDR1 and CDR2: KGHSH, LQKENI. V was trimmed by 6 bases and J by 5 bases, leaving 17 bases between them. The chain's CDR3 is CASSAGLLSDEQYF. CDR3 in DNA: TGTGCCAGCTCTGCGGGACTCCTGTCCGACGAGCAGTACTTC.

This clone turned up a few times. The genes are TRBV5-5 and TRBJ1-1; TRBD1 might be the D (5 bases). Germline V gene lookup returns CDR1 SGHKS and CDR2 YYEKEE (reference sequence). The CDR3 consists of 15 residues. Trimming left V 5 bases short and J 5 bases short, with 19 bases between. CDR3: CASSSGGAEETEAFF. CDR3 bases: TGTGCCAGCAGTTCAGGCGGGGCTGAGGAAACTGAAGCTTTCTTT.

The CDR3 is CASSLDGGGGTEAFF. The CDR3 bases are TGTGCCAGCAGCTTAGACGGGGGCGGGGGCACTGAAGCTTTCTTT. This sequence joins TRBV7-9 and TRBJ1-1; the D gene is possibly TRBD1 (6 bases). Per the germline V gene, CDR1 is SEHNR and CDR2 is FQNEAQ (reference sequence). Trimming shortened V by 1 base and J by 4 bases, and 13 bases separated the two germline ends. The CDR3 loop spans 15 amino acids.

This clone turned up a few times. The J gene is TRBJ1-1, the V gene TRBV15; the D gene is possibly TRBD1 (5 bases). From germline, CDR1 is LNHNV and CDR2 YYDKDF (reference sequence). V lost 3 bases and J 0 bases, leaving 11 bases between the germline ends. This CDR3 region has 15 residues. The DNA for the CDR3 is TGTGCCACCAGCAGCGACAGACTCTTGAACACTGAAGCTTTCTTT. This gives the protein CATSSDRLLNTEAFF.

This chain connects TRBV28 to TRBJ1-3, with a tentative D call TRBD1 (5 bases). CDR1 is MDHEN, CDR2 SYDVKM, per germline. CDR3 length equals 14 residues. V shed 6 bases and J shed 2 bases, with 11 bases lying between them. The CDR3 sequence: CASRRTKTGNTIYF. The CDR3 DNA sequence: TGTGCCAGCAGAAGGACAAAGACTGGAAACACCATATATTTT.

The V and J genes are TRBV27 and TRBJ2-7; 8 bases line up with TRBD1. CDR3 length: 15 amino acids. V lost 4 bases and J lost 1; bases outside the gene matches: 6. Germline CDR1 reads MNHEY; CDR2 reads SMNVEV (reference sequence). CDR3 loop: CASSSGQGRSYEQYF. The CDR3 DNA follows: TGTGCCAGCAGTTCCGGACAGGGTAGGTCCTACGAGCAGTACTTC.

The chain joins TRBV6-5 to TRBJ1-2; possible D gene TRBD1, 5 bases. CDR1 and CDR2 (germline): MNHEY, SVGAGI. The CDR3 is made up of 14 amino acids. V dropped 0 bases and J dropped 8 bases, with 13 bases sitting between them. As DNA, the CDR3 is TGTGCCAGCAGTTACTCGATAAGTAAGGGGGGCTACACCTTC. Translation: CASSYSISKGGYTF.

The V gene is TRBV2, the J gene TRBJ2-1; 10 bases fit TRBD2. This CDR3 contains 17 residues. CDR1 and CDR2 from the germline V gene are SNHLY and FYNNEI. V shed 4 bases and J 6 bases; nucleotides not matched to a gene: 12. The CDR3 is CASSGDQTSGPSNEQFF. Here the CDR3 DNA reads TGTGCCAGCAGTGGCGATCAGACTAGCGGGCCTTCCAATGAGCAGTTCTTC.

This clone was observed a few times. The chain links TRBV27 to TRBJ1-2; D ambiguous. Germline loops: CDR1 MNHEY, CDR2 SMNVEV (reference sequence). The CDR3 covers 13 residues. V was cut by 2 bases and J by 8 bases, with 12 bases left in between. In DNA form, the CDR3 reads TGTGCCAGCAGTTTAAAACCCGGGGTCGGCTACACCTTC. Protein sequence: CASSLKPGVGYTF.

The chain is built from TRBV2 and TRBJ1-6; 7 bases agree with TRBD1. The CDR3 runs to 14 residues. The V gene's germline CDR1 is SNHLY and CDR2 FYNNEI. The J segment lost 8 bases and the V segment lost 5 bases, leaving 6 bases of the junction unmatched. CDR3 sequence: CASSIDRADSPLHF. CDR3 nucleotide sequence: TGTGCCAGCAGTATAGACAGGGCTGATTCACCCCTCCACTTT.

The V and J genes are TRBV14 and TRBJ2-1; D gene uncertain. This CDR3 is built from 19 residues. V was pared by 1 base and J by 1 base, with 20 bases between. In germline, CDR1 is SGHDN, CDR2 FVKESK. DNA for the CDR3: TGTGCCAGCAGCCAAGGAAATGGCGCGACTCCGACTTCCTACAATGAGCAGTTCTTC. Translating gives CASSQGNGATPTSYNEQFF. Full variable domain (rest looked up from reference TRBV14 and TRBJ2-1): EAGVTQFPSHSVIEKGQTVTLRCDPISGHDNLYWYRRVMGKEIKFLLHFVKESKQDESGMPNNRFLAERTGGTYSTLKVQPAELEDSGVYFCASSQGNGATPTSYNEQFFGPGTRLTVL.

J is TRBJ2-2 and V is TRBV7-9; possible D gene TRBD2, 5 bases. The V end lost 8 bases, the J end lost 6 bases, and 10 bases lay between the germline ends. This CDR3 region has 12 residues. Germline V gives CDR1 SEHNR, CDR2 FQNEAQ (reference sequence). Here the CDR3 DNA reads TGTGCCAGCCGAGGGCTCCCCGGGGAGCTGTTTTTT. It codes for CASRGLPGELFF.

The chain is built from TRBV19 and TRBJ1-4; 7 bases map to TRBD1. J was trimmed by 10 bases and V by 8 bases; bases with no gene match: 13. Germline V gives CDR1 LNHDA, CDR2 SQIVND (reference sequence). This CDR3 comprises 14 residues. Here the CDR3 DNA reads TGTGCCAGTGAGGCCACAGGGGTCTTCGGAAAACTGTTTTTT. Residues: CASEATGVFGKLFF.

The chain is built from TRBV2 and TRBJ2-1, with 10 bases lining up with TRBD1. The CDR3 contains 15 residues. With 5 bases clipped from V and 4 bases from J, the junction kept 5 bases outside the gene matches. CDR1 and CDR2 from the germline V gene are SNHLY and FYNNEI. CDR3 nucleotides: TGTGCCAGCAGTCGCGACAGGGGGCTATACAATGAGCAGTTCTTC. Its translation: CASSRDRGLYNEQFF.

The CDR3 DNA is TGTGCCAGCAGAACCGGGACAAACAATGAGCAGTTCTTC. Translating gives CASRTGTNNEQFF. The V and J genes are TRBV27 and TRBJ2-1, with D perhaps TRBD1 (6 bases). The V and J ends lost 6 bases and 5 bases respectively, with 11 bases between them. This CDR3 has 13 residues. Germline loops: CDR1 MNHEY, CDR2 SMNVEV (reference sequence).

The sample holds one count of this clone. The chain carries TRBV28 and TRBJ1-5; a possible D gene is TRBD1 (6 bases). CDR1 MDHEN and CDR2 SYDVKM come from the germline V gene. Between the trimmed V and J ends, which lost 11 bases and 3 bases, there was a span of 17 bases. The CDR3 has 14 amino acids. The CDR3 bases are TGTGCCGGCCGACTACAGGGCCCCAATCAGCCCCAGCATTTT. Translated: CAGRLQGPNQPQHF.

V is TRBV4-3 and J is TRBJ2-1; TRBD2 matches 8 bases. CDR1 and CDR2 from the germline V gene are LGHNA and YSLEER. The CDR3 covers 16 residues. With V trimmed by 2 bases and J by 5 bases, 8 bases remained unmatched. The CDR3 loop is CASSQTGGRRDNEQFF. CDR3 nucleotide sequence: TGCGCCAGCAGCCAAACGGGCGGGAGGAGAGACAATGAGCAGTTCTTC.

The chain couples TRBV6-5 to TRBJ1-6; D perhaps matches TRBD1 (6 bases). The CDR3 is 13 residues long. Germline V gene lookup returns CDR1 MNHEY and CDR2 SVGAGI. The germline V and J ends were trimmed by 7 bases and 9 bases, with 13 bases remaining between them. Here the CDR3 DNA reads TGTGCCAGCATAAGCACAGGGATTTCACCCCTCCACTTT. It specifies CASISTGISPLHF.

The V gene is TRBV28, the J gene TRBJ2-7; the D gene is possibly TRBD1 (6 bases). V was cut by 6 bases and J by 2 bases, with 14 bases left in between. CDR1 MDHEN and CDR2 SYDVKM come from the germline V gene. The CDR3 is 14 residues long. The CDR3 nucleotides read TGTGCCAGCAGGGACCGACAGGTACCCTACGAGCAGTACTTC. Its translation: CASRDRQVPYEQYF.

V and J are TRBV21-1 and TRBJ1-5; the listed D gene, TRBD1, was not tested against the DNA. TRBV21-1 is listed as a pseudogene. The CDR3 has 15 residues. The CDR3 loop reads CASSNRDRLDQPQHF. The CDR3 DNA reads TGTGCCAGCAGCAACCGGGACAGGTTGGATCAGCCCCAGCATTTT.

This clone was seen only once. The genes are TRBV30 and TRBJ1-4; D not resolved. The CDR3 is made up of 14 amino acids. V was cut by 3 bases and J by 4 bases, with 12 bases left in between. Germline V gene sequence: CDR1 GTSNPN, CDR2 SVGIG (reference sequence). The CDR3 DNA sequence: TGTGCCTGGAGGCGGAGGAGTAGTAATGAAAAACTGTTTTTT. Residues: CAWRRRSSNEKLFF.

The V gene is TRBV9, the J gene TRBJ1-6; possible D gene TRBD1, 6 bases. The ends were cut back, 2 bases at V and 7 bases at J, with 19 bases in the middle. The germline V gene encodes CDR1 SGDLS and CDR2 YYNGEE. This CDR3 comprises 17 residues. CDR3 loop: CASSVYPREGVNSPLHF. In nucleotides, the CDR3 is TGTGCCAGCAGCGTCTACCCGCGGGAGGGGGTAAATTCACCCCTCCACTTT.